The clone carrying this T cell receptor beta chain was seen repeatedly, ten times or more. CDR1 is SGHTA and CDR2 is FQGNSA in the germline V gene. The CDR3 consists of 13 residues. Trimming stripped 2 bases from V and 3 bases from J, with 6 bases between. The sample is drawn from a study of CD8+CD57+ T cells in acquired aplastic anemia. Study overall: DNA from sorted CD4+ and CD8+ cells averaged roughly 3.2 ug. The average read count for CD4+ cells in healthy donors was around 10 million.

Using genomic DNA as the template, TCR beta VDJ and CDR3 profiling was carried out. TCRdb itself ran the reads through MiXCR, one entry per CDR3 protein. The table records about 210,000 distinct CDR3 sequences, 34% of them present only once. This receptor was taken from a human donor in good health, serving as a control. V gene TRBV7-2 combines with J gene TRBJ2-3; D gene ambiguous. Source material: sorted CD4+, CD8+, or CD8+CD57+ T cells (not recorded which) from PBMCs. For the CDR3, the DNA is TGTGCCAGCAGCTTACTAGGTACAGATACGCAGTATTTT. Translation gives CASSLLGTDTQYF.